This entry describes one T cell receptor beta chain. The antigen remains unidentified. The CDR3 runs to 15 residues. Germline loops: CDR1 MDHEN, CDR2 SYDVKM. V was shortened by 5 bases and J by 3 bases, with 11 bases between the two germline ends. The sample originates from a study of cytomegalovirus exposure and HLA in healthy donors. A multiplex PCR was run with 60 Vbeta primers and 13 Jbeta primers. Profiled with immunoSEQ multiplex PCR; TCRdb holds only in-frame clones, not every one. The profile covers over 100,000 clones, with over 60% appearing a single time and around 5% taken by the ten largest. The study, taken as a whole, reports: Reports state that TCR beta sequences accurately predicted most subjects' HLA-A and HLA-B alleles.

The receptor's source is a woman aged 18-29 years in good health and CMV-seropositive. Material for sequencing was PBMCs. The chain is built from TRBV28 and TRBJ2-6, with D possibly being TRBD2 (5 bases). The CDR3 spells CASSKLGVGANVLTF. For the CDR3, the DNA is TGTGCCAGCAGTAAATTGGGAGTTGGGGCCAACGTCCTGACTTTC.